This T cell receptor (beta chain) was retrieved from a study of OX40 agonist ivuxolimab in advanced cancers. The overall study: Treatment of patients was with ivuxolimab, an agonistic anti-OX40 (CD134) antibody.

The CDR3 is made up of 16 amino acids. Germline CDR1 reads PRHDT; CDR2 reads FYEKMQ (reference sequence). With 7 bases clipped from V and 6 bases from J, the junction kept 9 bases outside the gene matches. Study-wide results and limits: CD4+ and CD8+ blood T cells expanded clonally by week 6 at 0.1 to 3.0 mg/kg.

This table comes from immunoSEQ multiplex PCR, and its TCRdb copy is limited to in-frame clones, with some not included. The sample includes around 48,000 clones, approximately 84% of them seen just once. A note on this clone: Its cognate antigen is unknown.

The specimen comprised CD4+ or CD8+ T cells sorted from blood, sampled in a trial of the OX40 agonist ivuxolimab. The rearrangement links TRBV13 to TRBJ2-1; TRBD2 matches 13 bases. The origin of this receptor is an adult with an advanced solid tumor such as melanoma, head and neck, liver or kidney cancer. CDR3 region: CASMDLGTSGINEQFF. For the CDR3, the DNA is TGTGCCAGCATGGACCTCGGGACTAGCGGGATCAATGAGCAGTTCTTC.